This TCR beta chain is from a study of T cell responses to AZD1222 COVID-19 vaccine. Study summary: Second doses at about 4 or about 12 weeks were pooled. Study-wide points: Regions left unmutated in variants are reportedly the target of nearly half of spike-specific TCRs. Most donors were white British and more were female, and clonal diversity was possibly underestimated. The breadth and depth of Spike-specific TCRs increased once two AZD1222 doses had been given.

In regard to this clone: Its target is unknown.

Trimming stripped 3 bases from V and 2 bases from J, with 10 bases between. CDR3 length: 14 amino acids. Germline assignment: CDR1 MNHEY and CDR2 SMNVEV (reference sequence). Sequencing was performed with immunoSEQ multiplex PCR; in TCRdb, only in-frame clones are kept and a portion is missing. The repertoire includes roughly 130,000 clones, roughly 88% of them detected once, and about 8.3% sits in the top ten. V is TRBV27 and J is TRBJ1-2; D may be TRBD1 (6 bases). This clonotype was sampled from an adult in good health. The source material was peripheral blood, sampled on day 0 of AZD1222 vaccination. The CDR3 DNA reads TGTGCCAGCAGTTTTTCAGGGGACAACTATGGCTACACCTTC. This codes for CASSFSGDNYGYTF.